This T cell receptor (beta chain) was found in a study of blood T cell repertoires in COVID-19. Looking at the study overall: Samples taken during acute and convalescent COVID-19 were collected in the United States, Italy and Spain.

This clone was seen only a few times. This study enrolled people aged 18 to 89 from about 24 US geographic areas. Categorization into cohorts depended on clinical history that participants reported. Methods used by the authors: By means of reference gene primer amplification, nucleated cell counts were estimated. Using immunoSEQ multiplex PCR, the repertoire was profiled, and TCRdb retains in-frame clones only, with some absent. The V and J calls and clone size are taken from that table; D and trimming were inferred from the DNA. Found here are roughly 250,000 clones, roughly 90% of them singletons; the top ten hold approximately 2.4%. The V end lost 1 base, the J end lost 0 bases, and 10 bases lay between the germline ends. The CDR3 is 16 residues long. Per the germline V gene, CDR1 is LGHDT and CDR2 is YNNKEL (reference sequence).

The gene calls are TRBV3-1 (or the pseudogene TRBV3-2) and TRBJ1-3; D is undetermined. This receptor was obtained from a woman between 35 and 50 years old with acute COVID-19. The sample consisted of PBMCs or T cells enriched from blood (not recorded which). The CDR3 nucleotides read TGTGCCAGCAGCCAAGTCAGAGGCGACTCTGGAAACACCATATATTTT. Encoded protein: CASSQVRGDSGNTIYF.